These 30 T cell receptor beta chains were all obtained from the same sample, sequenced in a study of blood T cell repertoires in COVID-19 (dated by TCRdb to the early 2020s). Library preparation used the immunoSEQ multiplex PCR assay. Drawn from immuneACCESS, this table holds only the in-frame rearrangements with V and J called that TCRdb kept. Clones are partly lost; checked studies trace under half to an unresolved V gene and leave the rest unexplained. The sample profile shows some 78,000 clones; about 92% of them were found once. 1% of the sample comes from the top ten. The sequenced material came from peripheral blood. The receptors here all came from a woman aged 45-60 years in a cohort sampled during active COVID-19.

The chain uses TRBV18 and TRBJ2-1; 10 bases are shared with TRBD2. This CDR3 spans 14 amino acids. V was clipped by 4 bases and J by 10 bases; unmatched bases: 7. Germline loops: CDR1 KGHSH, CDR2 LQKENI. CDR3 loop: CASSLDLAGEEQFF. The CDR3 DNA reads as TGTGCCAGCTCACTGGACCTAGCGGGAGAGGAGCAGTTCTTC. Combining the CDR3 with reference TRBV18 and TRBJ2-1 gives the whole variable domain NAGVMQNPRHLVRRRGQEARLRCSPMKGHSHVYWYRQLPEEGLKFMVYLQKENIIDESGMPKERFSAEFPKEGPSILRIQQVVRGDSAAYFCASSLDLAGEEQFFGPGTRLTVL.

The V call is TRBV10-3, the J call TRBJ2-3; tentatively, D is TRBD1 (5 bases). The CDR3 length is 14 residues. The V gene's germline CDR1 is ENHRY and CDR2 SYGVKD. The ends were cut back, 0 bases at V and 5 bases at J, with 9 bases in the middle. CDR3 protein: CAISESTAQDTQYF. CDR3 coding DNA: TGTGCCATCAGTGAGTCGACAGCCCAAGATACGCAGTATTTT.

This clone is labeled large. This chain uses TRBV11-3 with TRBJ2-1; 8 positions agree with TRBD2. J gave up 5 bases and V 2 bases, and 8 bases lay outside the gene matches. Germline V CDR1 and CDR2: SGHNT, YENEEA. CDR3 length: 16 residues. The CDR3 spells CASSLSIAGFDNEQFF. CDR3 coding DNA: TGTGCCAGCAGCTTAAGTATAGCGGGATTCGACAATGAGCAGTTCTTC.

The chain recombines TRBV9 with TRBJ2-1; 7 bases agree with TRBD2. After removal of 0 bases from V and 6 bases from J, the junction contained 6 bases not matched to a gene. The CDR3 has 15 amino acids. The germline gives CDR1 SGDLS, CDR2 YYNGEE. The CDR3 spells CASSVVGGPGNEQFF. The CDR3 DNA sequence: TGTGCCAGCAGCGTAGTGGGAGGGCCCGGCAATGAGCAGTTCTTC. Complete variable domain (other parts from reference TRBV9 and TRBJ2-1): DSGVTQTPKHLITATGQRVTLRCSPRSGDLSVYWYQQSLDQGLQFLIQYYNGEERAKGNILERFSAQQFPDLHSELNLSSLELGDSALYFCASSVVGGPGNEQFFGPGTRLTVL.

This sequence joins TRBV6-5 and TRBJ2-3; 10 bases are a match to TRBD2. The V gene's germline CDR1 is MNHEY and CDR2 SVGAGI. The CDR3 length is 12 residues. Germline trimming cut 11 bases from V and 5 bases from J; bases unmatched to any gene: 4. CDR3 coding DNA: TGTGCCGTACTAGCGGGACGAGATACGCAGTATTTT. Amino acids: CAVLAGRDTQYF.

The chain employs TRBV3-1 (or the pseudogene TRBV3-2) and TRBJ2-1, with 9 bases fitting TRBD2. CDR1 and CDR2 from the germline V gene are LGHDT and YNNKEL (reference sequence). Unmatched junction bases numbered 7, after V lost 0 bases and J lost 7 bases. The CDR3 spans 16 residues. CDR3 DNA: TGTGCCAGCAGCCAAGATCAGCCGCGGGGGGGTAATGAGCAGTTCTTC. As protein: CASSQDQPRGGNEQFF.

V is TRBV18 and J is TRBJ2-7, with TRBD2 matching over 11 bases. CDR1 KGHSH and CDR2 LQKENI come from the germline V gene. Trimming at V came to 5 bases and at J to 6 bases, leaving 6 bases not matched to a gene. The CDR3 runs 14 residues. The CDR3: CASSILAGEGEQYF. The CDR3 region has the DNA TGTGCCAGCTCAATACTAGCGGGAGAGGGCGAGCAGTACTTC.

V gene TRBV3-1 (or the pseudogene TRBV3-2) combines with J gene TRBJ1-6; no clear D. This CDR3 is built from 15 residues. The germline V gene encodes CDR1 LGHDT and CDR2 YNNKEL (reference sequence). Trimming removed 1 base from V and 7 bases from J, with 11 bases in between. The CDR3 here is CASSQGLVENSPLHF. The DNA for the CDR3 is TGTGCCAGCAGCCAAGGGCTAGTAGAGAATTCACCCCTCCACTTT.

The chain combines TRBV11-2 with TRBJ2-7; maybe TRBD2 (6 bases). This CDR3 has 14 amino acids. The V end was cut by 8 bases, the J end by 4 bases, with 18 bases between. The germline V gene has CDR1 SGHAT and CDR2 FQNNGV. CDR3 region: CASGRAGTEYEQYF. CDR3 bases: TGTGCCAGCGGACGGGCGGGGACGGAGTACGAGCAGTACTTC.

The genes are TRBV24-1 and TRBJ2-3, with TRBD2 matching 10 bases. Germline lookup yields CDR1 KGHDR and CDR2 SFDVKD. With V trimmed by 2 bases and J by 4 bases, 8 bases remained unmatched. The CDR3 contains 17 residues. The CDR3 region is CATSDSRTSGSPDTQYF. CDR3 coding DNA: TGTGCCACCAGTGATTCCCGGACTAGCGGTTCTCCAGATACGCAGTATTTT.

This clone was seen a handful of times. CDR3 sequence reads: CASSQSPDNSPLHF. CDR3 bases: TGTGCCAGCAGCCAATCACCGGATAATTCACCCCTCCACTTT. The gene calls are TRBV14 and TRBJ1-6; unclear D gene. This CDR3 has 14 residues. The ends were cut back, 2 bases at V and 5 bases at J, with 7 bases in the middle. The germline gives CDR1 SGHDN, CDR2 FVKESK.

The V gene is TRBV2, the J gene TRBJ2-2; TRBD2 is a possible D gene (6 bases). The V and J ends lost 8 bases and 5 bases respectively, with 15 bases between them. The CDR3 length is 14 residues. Per the germline V gene, CDR1 is SNHLY and CDR2 is FYNNEI. CDR3 bases: TGTGCCAGCGGGTCGGGAGATAGGACCGGGGAGCTGTTTTTT. It encodes CASGSGDRTGELFF. Full variable domain (rest looked up from reference TRBV2 and TRBJ2-2): EPEVTQTPSHQVTQMGQEVILRCVPISNHLYFYWYRQILGQKVEFLVSFYNNEISEKSEIFDDQFSVERPDGSNFTLKIRSTKLEDSAMYFCASGSGDRTGELFFGEGSRLTVL.

V and J are TRBV10-2 and TRBJ2-5, with 8 bases matching TRBD1. The CDR3 is made up of 16 amino acids. V shed 4 bases, J shed 2 bases, and the junction held 9 bases outside the gene matches. Germline assignment: CDR1 WSHSY and CDR2 SAAADI. The CDR3 reads CASSGRRQGLQETQYF. CDR3 sequence (DNA): TGCGCCAGCAGTGGACGGCGACAGGGGTTACAAGAGACCCAGTACTTC.

V gene TRBV5-4 combines with J gene TRBJ2-3; maybe TRBD1 (6 bases). The CDR3 length is 15 residues. Deletions cut 4 bases from V and 0 bases from J, with 12 bases between. Germline V gene lookup returns CDR1 SGHNT and CDR2 YYREEE (reference sequence). The CDR3 nucleotides read TGTGCCAGCAGCCGCTGGACAGCTAGCACAGATACGCAGTATTTT. As protein: CASSRWTASTDTQYF.

The V call is TRBV9, the J call TRBJ1-2, with D perhaps matching TRBD1 (6 bases). CDR1 and CDR2 from the germline V gene are SGDLS and YYNGEE. Trimming left V 0 bases short and J 0 bases short, with 18 bases between. CDR3 length equals 18 residues. The CDR3 sequence: CASSVGAQGIGANYGYTF. CDR3 bases: TGTGCCAGCAGCGTAGGAGCACAGGGAATCGGAGCTAACTATGGCTACACCTTC.

The V gene is TRBV3-1 (or the pseudogene TRBV3-2), the J gene TRBJ1-4, with a possible D match to TRBD1 (5 bases). The CDR3 runs 16 residues. Per the germline V gene, CDR1 is LGHDT and CDR2 is YNNKEL (reference sequence). V lost 5 bases and J 0 bases, leaving 13 bases between the germline ends. As DNA, the CDR3 is TGTGCCAGCAGCGAGTCAGGGCTTGCAACTAATGAAAAACTGTTTTTT. Translation: CASSESGLATNEKLFF.

The gene calls are TRBV5-1 and TRBJ1-2; 7 bases fit TRBD1. CDR1 and CDR2 from the germline V gene are SGHRS and YFSETQ. J lost 4 bases, V lost 3 bases, and 6 bases had no gene match. The CDR3 has 14 residues. The CDR3 protein is CASSYGQAGYGYTF. DNA of the CDR3: TGCGCCAGCAGCTACGGACAGGCTGGCTATGGCTACACCTTC.

J is TRBJ2-3 and V is TRBV19, with 7 bases that match TRBD2. This CDR3 comprises 12 residues. Germline V CDR1 and CDR2: LNHDA, SQIVND (reference sequence). The V segment lost 9 bases and the J segment 2 bases; nucleotides outside the gene matches: 2. In DNA form, the CDR3 reads TGTGCCAGCGGGAGGTCCACAGATACGCAGTATTTT. This sequence encodes CASGRSTDTQYF.

This clone came up once. This chain uses TRBV28 with TRBJ2-1; a possible D gene is TRBD2 (5 bases). CDR3 size: 15 residues. Per germline, CDR1 MDHEN and CDR2 SYDVKM. V was shortened by 9 bases and J by 0 bases, with 15 bases between the two germline ends. In DNA form, the CDR3 reads TGTGCCAGTGTCGTGGGCACTAGCTCCTACAATGAGCAGTTCTTC. Its protein is CASVVGTSSYNEQFF.

This clone was observed a few times. The chain links TRBV9 to TRBJ2-2, with D possibly TRBD2 on 6 matching bases. Deletions cut 0 bases from V and 6 bases from J, with 9 bases between. The CDR3 has 14 residues. The germline V gene has CDR1 SGDLS and CDR2 YYNGEE. The CDR3 loop reads CASSVAGVPGELFF. CDR3 DNA sequence: TGTGCCAGCAGCGTAGCGGGAGTTCCCGGGGAGCTGTTTTTT.

CDR3: CASSPPAQARGYTF. The CDR3 bases are TGTGCCAGCTCACCACCAGCACAGGCAAGAGGCTACACCTTC. The V and J genes are TRBV18 and TRBJ1-2; a weak D match, TRBD1 (5 bases). Germline-derived CDR1 and CDR2 are KGHSH and LQKENI. Trimming took 0 bases from V and 8 from J, leaving 13 bases between them. This CDR3 contains 14 residues. Full variable domain (rest looked up from reference TRBV18 and TRBJ1-2): NAGVMQNPRHLVRRRGQEARLRCSPMKGHSHVYWYRQLPEEGLKFMVYLQKENIIDESGMPKERFSAEFPKEGPSILRIQQVVRGDSAAYFCASSPPAQARGYTFGSGTRLTVV.

This sequence joins TRBV5-5 and TRBJ2-1; 14 bases agree with TRBD2. Germline CDR1 reads SGHKS; CDR2 reads YYEKEE (reference sequence). The CDR3 is 16 amino acids. After removal of 0 bases from V and 9 bases from J, the junction contained 5 bases not matched to a gene. CDR3 sequence reads: CASSLAGLAGGGEQFF. The CDR3 DNA reads TGTGCCAGCAGCTTGGCCGGACTAGCGGGAGGAGGTGAGCAGTTCTTC.

V gene TRBV12-3 or TRBV12-4 combines with J gene TRBJ1-1; the D is unclear. The CDR3 covers 12 residues. V dropped 2 bases and J dropped 11 bases, with 12 bases sitting between them. CDR3 residues: CASSLRSFGAFF. For the CDR3, the DNA is TGTGCCAGCAGTTTAAGGTCCTTCGGGGCTTTCTTT.

This chain links TRBV12-2 with TRBJ1-3; the D call in the table, TRBD1, was not verified against the DNA. TRBV12-2 is termed a pseudogene. The CDR3 covers 16 residues. CDR3 residues: CASRLGQTISGNTIYF. The CDR3 DNA follows: TGTGCAAGTCGCTTAGGACAGACCATCTCTGGAAACACCATATATTTT.

The V and J genes are TRBV28 and TRBJ1-6; no definite D call. Germline loops: CDR1 MDHEN, CDR2 SYDVKM. This CDR3 is 13 amino acids long. V lost 5 bases, J lost 5 bases, and 7 bases lay in between. The CDR3 protein is CASSRVDNSPLHF. The CDR3 DNA sequence: TGTGCCAGCAGTCGAGTCGATAATTCACCCCTCCACTTT.

CDR3 nucleotide sequence: TGTGCCAGCAGTCCGGAACAGGGGGATCCTGGGGCCAACGTCCTGACTTTC. It specifies CASSPEQGDPGANVLTF. The chain combines TRBV27 with TRBJ2-6; 8 bases agree with TRBD1. CDR3 size: 17 residues. Trimming cost V 5 bases and J 2 bases; bases outside gene matches: 8. Looked up from germline, CDR1 is MNHEY and CDR2 is SMNVEV (reference sequence). Combining the CDR3 with reference TRBV27 and TRBJ2-6 gives the whole variable domain EAQVTQNPRYLITVTGKKLTVTCSQNMNHEYMSWYRQDPGLGLRQIYYSMNVEVTDKGDVPEGYKVSRKEKRNFPLILESPSPNQTSLYFCASSPEQGDPGANVLTFGAGSRLTVL.

The gene calls are TRBV27 and TRBJ1-4, with a possible D match to TRBD1 (6 bases). V was cut by 5 bases and J by 3 bases, with 19 bases left in between. Germline CDR1 and CDR2: MNHEY and SMNVEV (reference sequence). The CDR3 has 17 amino acids. Here the CDR3 DNA reads TGTGCCAGCAGTCCAGGGTACTTTGGACAGTCTAATGAAAAACTGTTTTTT. Amino acids: CASSPGYFGQSNEKLFF.

This sequence joins TRBV9 and TRBJ1-1; D remains unclear. Germline values: CDR1 SGDLS, CDR2 YYNGEE. This CDR3 contains 14 residues. V was trimmed by 4 bases and J by 3 bases, leaving 13 bases between them. CDR3 protein: CASSSRNRDTEAFF. DNA of the CDR3: TGTGCCAGCAGCTCTAGAAACCGGGACACTGAAGCTTTCTTT. The full variable domain, with the rest looked up from reference TRBV9 and TRBJ1-1, is DSGVTQTPKHLITATGQRVTLRCSPRSGDLSVYWYQQSLDQGLQFLIQYYNGEERAKGNILERFSAQQFPDLHSELNLSSLELGDSALYFCASSSRNRDTEAFFGQGTRLTVV.

The CDR3 loop is CASSLQGALSGANVLTF. In nucleotides, the CDR3 is TGTGCCAGTAGCCTGCAGGGGGCTCTCTCTGGGGCCAACGTCCTGACTTTC. V is TRBV19 and J is TRBJ2-6, with 8 positions matching TRBD1. Germline V CDR1 and CDR2: LNHDA, SQIVND (reference sequence). Trimming cost V 6 bases and J 0 bases; bases outside gene matches: 7. This CDR3 is 17 amino acids long.

This clone is a singleton in its sample. The chain has TRBV7-9 and TRBJ1-1; D ambiguous. Germline CDR1 reads SEHNR; CDR2 reads FQNEAQ (reference sequence). CDR3 length: 13 amino acids. V was shortened by 5 bases and J by 11 bases, with 18 bases between the two germline ends. CDR3 nucleotides: TGTGCCAGCAGCCCCGGGGATTACCTGGGGGCTTTCTTT. This sequence encodes CASSPGDYLGAFF.